These 7 T cell receptor beta chains originate from one sample sequenced in a study of Ad26.COV2.S vaccination and SARS-CoV-2 variants. Using immunoSEQ multiplex PCR, the repertoire was profiled, and TCRdb retains in-frame clones only, with some absent. The table has about 350,000 clones, 75% to 90% seen once. The treatment: roughly 19 received Ad26.COV2.S at low or high dose, single or two shots; roughly five received placebo; per-sample allocation not given. Material that was analyzed had been drawn on day 63 after the first vaccine or placebo injection. Material: peripheral blood, obtained in a trial of Ad26.COV2.S vaccine versus placebo. The receptor set was obtained from a person aged 18 to 65 who received the Ad26.COV2.S COVID-19 vaccine or a placebo.

This chain joins TRBV7-2 and TRBJ2-2; D gene unclear. CDR3 length: 12 residues. Per the germline V gene, CDR1 is SGHTA and CDR2 is FQGNSA. The V and J ends lost 5 bases and 5 bases respectively, with 6 bases between them. The CDR3 is CASSLFTGELFF. The CDR3 DNA is TGTGCCAGCAGCCTATTTACCGGGGAGCTGTTTTTT.

The chain combines TRBV10-3 with TRBJ2-6, with 9 positions matching TRBD1. Germline V gene sequence: CDR1 ENHRY, CDR2 SYGVKD. There are 21 residues in the CDR3. Unmatched junction bases numbered 19, after V lost 6 bases and J lost 1 base. The CDR3 loop is CAIRDSIGGGQGFSGANVLTF. CDR3 nucleotides: TGTGCCATCAGGGATAGTATCGGCGGGGGACAGGGTTTTTCTGGGGCCAACGTCCTGACTTTC.

The rearrangement uses TRBV24-1 and TRBJ1-4, with D possibly matching TRBD1 (5 bases). This CDR3 is 16 amino acids long. Trimming shortened V by 7 bases and J by 5 bases, and 19 bases separated the two germline ends. Germline V CDR1 and CDR2: KGHDR, SFDVKD. The CDR3 sequence is CATSSGTGEFNEKLFF. The CDR3 coding sequence is TGTGCCACCAGCTCCGGGACTGGGGAGTTCAATGAAAAACTGTTTTTT.

The table lists this clone with a few counts. V gene TRBV7-9 combines with J gene TRBJ1-1, with 12 bases identical to TRBD1. The germline gives CDR1 SEHNR, CDR2 FQNEAQ (reference sequence). V lost 3 bases, J lost 6 bases, and 5 bases stayed unmatched. The CDR3 runs 15 residues. CDR3 loop: CASSFGTGGSAEAFF. The CDR3 DNA reads as TGTGCCAGCAGCTTCGGGACAGGGGGCTCCGCTGAAGCTTTCTTT.

The chain employs TRBV6-5 and TRBJ2-7; no definite D call. Trimming took off 4 bases at V and 7 bases at J, with 11 bases between the two ends. CDR1 MNHEY and CDR2 SVGAGI come from the germline V gene. This CDR3 is 12 amino acids long. This chain's CDR3 is CASSSFLREQYF. In DNA form, the CDR3 reads TGTGCCAGCAGTTCATTCTTACGGGAGCAGTACTTC.

The chain employs TRBV7-2 and TRBJ2-4; D is undetermined. V shed 5 bases and J shed 4 bases, with 6 bases lying between them. This CDR3 spans 12 amino acids. Germline V CDR1 and CDR2: SGHTA, FQGNSA. CDR3 nucleotides: TGTGCCAGCAGCCCAACTAAAAACATTCAGTACTTC. Amino acids: CASSPTKNIQYF.

The CDR3 sequence: CASSLFSGRVYNSPLHF. In DNA, the CDR3 is TGTGCCAGCAGTTTATTCTCGGGCAGGGTCTATAATTCACCCCTCCACTTT. V gene TRBV27 combines with J gene TRBJ1-6; D is perhaps TRBD1 (5 bases). Germline-derived CDR1 and CDR2 are MNHEY and SMNVEV (reference sequence). Trimming cost V 1 base and J 3 bases, with 13 bases left between them. This CDR3 has 17 amino acids.